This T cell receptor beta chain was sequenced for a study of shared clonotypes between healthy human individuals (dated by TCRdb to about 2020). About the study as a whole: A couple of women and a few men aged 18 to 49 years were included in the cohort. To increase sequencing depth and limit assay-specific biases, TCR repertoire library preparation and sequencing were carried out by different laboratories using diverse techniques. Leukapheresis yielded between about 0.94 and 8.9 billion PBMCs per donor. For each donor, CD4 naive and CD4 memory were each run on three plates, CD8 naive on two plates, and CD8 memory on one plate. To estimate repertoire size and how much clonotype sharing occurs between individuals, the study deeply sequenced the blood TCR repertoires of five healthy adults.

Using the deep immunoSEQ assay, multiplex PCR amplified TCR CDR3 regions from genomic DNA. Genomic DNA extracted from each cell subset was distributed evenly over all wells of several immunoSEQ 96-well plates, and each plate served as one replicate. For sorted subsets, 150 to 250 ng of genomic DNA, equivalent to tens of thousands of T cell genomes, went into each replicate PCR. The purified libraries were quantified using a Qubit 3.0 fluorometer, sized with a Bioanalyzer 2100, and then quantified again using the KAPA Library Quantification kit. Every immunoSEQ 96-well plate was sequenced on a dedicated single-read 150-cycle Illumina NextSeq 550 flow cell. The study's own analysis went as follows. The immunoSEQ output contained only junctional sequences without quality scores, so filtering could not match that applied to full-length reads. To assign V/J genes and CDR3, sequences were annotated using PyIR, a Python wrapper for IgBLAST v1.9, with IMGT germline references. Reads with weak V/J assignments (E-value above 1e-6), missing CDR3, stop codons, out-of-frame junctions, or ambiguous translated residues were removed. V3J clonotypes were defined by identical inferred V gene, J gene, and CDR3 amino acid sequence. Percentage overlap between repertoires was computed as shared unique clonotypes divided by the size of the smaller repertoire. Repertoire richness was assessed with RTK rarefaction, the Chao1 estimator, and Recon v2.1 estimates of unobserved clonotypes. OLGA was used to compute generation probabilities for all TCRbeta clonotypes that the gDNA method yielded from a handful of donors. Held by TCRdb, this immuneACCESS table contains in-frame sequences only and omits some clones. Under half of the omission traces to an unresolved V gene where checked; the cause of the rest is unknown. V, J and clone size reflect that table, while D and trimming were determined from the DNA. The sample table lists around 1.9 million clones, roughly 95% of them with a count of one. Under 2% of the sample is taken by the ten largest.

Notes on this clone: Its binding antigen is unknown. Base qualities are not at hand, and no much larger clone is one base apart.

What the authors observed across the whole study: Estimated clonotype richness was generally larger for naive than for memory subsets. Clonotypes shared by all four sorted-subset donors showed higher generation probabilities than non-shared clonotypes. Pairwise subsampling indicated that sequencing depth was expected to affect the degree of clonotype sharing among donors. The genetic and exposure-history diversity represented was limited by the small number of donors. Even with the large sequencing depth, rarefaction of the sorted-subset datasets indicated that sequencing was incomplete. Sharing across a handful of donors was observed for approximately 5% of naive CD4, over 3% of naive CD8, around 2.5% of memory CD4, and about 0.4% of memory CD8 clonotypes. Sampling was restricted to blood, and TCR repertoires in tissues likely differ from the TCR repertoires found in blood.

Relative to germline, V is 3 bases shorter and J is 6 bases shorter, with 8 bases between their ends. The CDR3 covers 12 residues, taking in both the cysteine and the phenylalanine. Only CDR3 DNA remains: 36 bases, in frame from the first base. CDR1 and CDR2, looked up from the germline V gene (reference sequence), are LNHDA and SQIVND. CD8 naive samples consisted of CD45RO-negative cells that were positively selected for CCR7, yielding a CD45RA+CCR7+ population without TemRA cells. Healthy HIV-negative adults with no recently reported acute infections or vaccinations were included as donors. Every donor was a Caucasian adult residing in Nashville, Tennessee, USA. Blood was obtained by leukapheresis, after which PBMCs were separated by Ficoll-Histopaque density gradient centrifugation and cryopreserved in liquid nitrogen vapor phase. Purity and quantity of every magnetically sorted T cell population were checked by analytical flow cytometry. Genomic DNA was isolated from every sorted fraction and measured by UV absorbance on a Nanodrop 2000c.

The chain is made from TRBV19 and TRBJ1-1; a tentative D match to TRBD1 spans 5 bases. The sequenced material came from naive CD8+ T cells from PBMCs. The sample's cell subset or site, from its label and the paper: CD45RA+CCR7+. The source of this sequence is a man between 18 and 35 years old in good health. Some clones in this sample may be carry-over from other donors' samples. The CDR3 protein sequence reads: CASSIGHAEAFF. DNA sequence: TGTGCCAGTAGTATCGGACACGCTGAAGCTTTCTTT.